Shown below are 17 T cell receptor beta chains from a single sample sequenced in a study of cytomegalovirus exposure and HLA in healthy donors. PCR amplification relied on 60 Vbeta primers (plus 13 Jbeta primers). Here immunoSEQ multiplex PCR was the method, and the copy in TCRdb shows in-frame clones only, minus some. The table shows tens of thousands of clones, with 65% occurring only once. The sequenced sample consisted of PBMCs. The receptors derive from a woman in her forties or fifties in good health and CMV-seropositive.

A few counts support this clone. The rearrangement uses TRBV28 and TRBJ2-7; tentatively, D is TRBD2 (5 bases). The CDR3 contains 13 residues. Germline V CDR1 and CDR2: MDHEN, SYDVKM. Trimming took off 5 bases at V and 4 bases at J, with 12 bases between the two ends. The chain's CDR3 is CASSPQRAYEQYF. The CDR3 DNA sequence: TGTGCCAGCAGTCCCCAGAGGGCTTACGAGCAGTACTTC. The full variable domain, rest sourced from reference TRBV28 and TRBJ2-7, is DVKVTQSSRYLVKRTGEKVFLECVQDMDHENMFWYRQDPGLGLRLIYFSYDVKMKEKGDIPEGYSVSREKKERFSLILESASTNQTSMYLCASSPQRAYEQYFGPGTRLTVT.

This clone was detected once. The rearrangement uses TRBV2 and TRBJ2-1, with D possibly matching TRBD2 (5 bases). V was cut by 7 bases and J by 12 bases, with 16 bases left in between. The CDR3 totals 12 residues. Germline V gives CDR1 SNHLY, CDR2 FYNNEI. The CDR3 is CASTRRASRQFF. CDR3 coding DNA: TGTGCCAGCACCAGGCGGGCTTCGAGGCAGTTCTTC.

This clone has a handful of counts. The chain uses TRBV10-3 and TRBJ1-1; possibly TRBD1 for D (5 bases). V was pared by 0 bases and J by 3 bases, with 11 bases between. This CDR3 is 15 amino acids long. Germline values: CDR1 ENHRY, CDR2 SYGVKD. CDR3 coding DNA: TGTGCCATCAGTGAGTCGGCAGGGTTGGACACTGAAGCTTTCTTT. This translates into CAISESAGLDTEAFF.

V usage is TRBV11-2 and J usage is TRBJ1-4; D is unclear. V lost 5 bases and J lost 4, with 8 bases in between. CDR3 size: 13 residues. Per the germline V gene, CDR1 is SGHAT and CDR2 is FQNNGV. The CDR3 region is CASSEYGNEKLFF. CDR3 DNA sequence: TGTGCCAGCAGCGAGTATGGTAATGAAAAACTGTTTTTT. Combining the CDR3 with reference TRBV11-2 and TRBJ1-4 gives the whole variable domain EAGVAQSPRYKIIEKRQSVAFWCNPISGHATLYWYQQILGQGPKLLIQFQNNGVVDDSQLPKDRFSAERLKGVDSTLKIQPAKLEDSAVYLCASSEYGNEKLFFGSGTQLSVL.

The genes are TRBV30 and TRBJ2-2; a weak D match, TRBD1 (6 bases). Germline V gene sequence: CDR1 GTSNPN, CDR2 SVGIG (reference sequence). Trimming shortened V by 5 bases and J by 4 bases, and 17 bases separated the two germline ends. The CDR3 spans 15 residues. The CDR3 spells CAWGPGEKGTGELFF. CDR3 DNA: TGTGCCTGGGGTCCAGGGGAGAAGGGCACCGGGGAGCTGTTTTTT. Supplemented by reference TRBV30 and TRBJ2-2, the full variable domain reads SQTIHQWPATLVQPVGSPLSLECTVEGTSNPNLYWYRQAAGRGLQLLFYSVGIGQISSEVPQNLSASRPQDRQFILSSKKLLLSDSGFYLCAWGPGEKGTGELFFGEGSRLTVL.

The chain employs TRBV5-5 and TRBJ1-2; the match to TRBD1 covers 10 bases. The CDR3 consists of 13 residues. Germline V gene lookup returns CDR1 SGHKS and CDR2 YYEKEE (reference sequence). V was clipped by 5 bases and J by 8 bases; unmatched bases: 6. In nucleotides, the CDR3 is TGTGCCAGCAGTACGGGGACAGGGGAGGGCTACACCTTC. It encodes CASSTGTGEGYTF.

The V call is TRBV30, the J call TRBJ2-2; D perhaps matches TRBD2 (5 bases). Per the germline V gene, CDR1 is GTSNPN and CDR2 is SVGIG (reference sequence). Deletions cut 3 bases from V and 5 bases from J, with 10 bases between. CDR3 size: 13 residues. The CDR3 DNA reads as TGTGCCTGGAGCCGGTCGGGGACCGGGGAGCTGTTTTTT. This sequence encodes CAWSRSGTGELFF. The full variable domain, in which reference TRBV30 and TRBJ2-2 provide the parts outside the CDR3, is SQTIHQWPATLVQPVGSPLSLECTVEGTSNPNLYWYRQAAGRGLQLLFYSVGIGQISSEVPQNLSASRPQDRQFILSSKKLLLSDSGFYLCAWSRSGTGELFFGEGSRLTVL.

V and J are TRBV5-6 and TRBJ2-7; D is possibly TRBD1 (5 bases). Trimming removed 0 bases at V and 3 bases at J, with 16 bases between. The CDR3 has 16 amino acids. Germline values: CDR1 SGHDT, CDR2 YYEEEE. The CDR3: CASSLVAGITYYEQYF. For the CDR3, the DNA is TGTGCCAGCAGCTTGGTTGCAGGGATTACCTACTACGAGCAGTACTTC. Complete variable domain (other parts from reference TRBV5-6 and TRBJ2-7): DAGVTQSPTHLIKTRGQQVTLRCSPKSGHDTVSWYQQALGQGPQFIFQYYEEEERQRGNFPDRFSGHQFPNYSSELNVNALLLGDSALYLCASSLVAGITYYEQYFGPGTRLTVT.

As DNA, the CDR3 is TGTGCCTGGAGCCGCGGGACAGGGGAAGAGACCCAGTACTTC. Protein sequence: CAWSRGTGEETQYF. The chain joins TRBV30 to TRBJ2-5; TRBD1 matches 10 bases. With 3 bases clipped from V and 3 bases from J, the junction kept 4 bases outside the gene matches. Germline CDR1 reads GTSNPN; CDR2 reads SVGIG (reference sequence). This CDR3 is built from 14 residues. Supplemented by reference TRBV30 and TRBJ2-5, the full variable domain reads SQTIHQWPATLVQPVGSPLSLECTVEGTSNPNLYWYRQAAGRGLQLLFYSVGIGQISSEVPQNLSASRPQDRQFILSSKKLLLSDSGFYLCAWSRGTGEETQYFGPGTRLLVL.

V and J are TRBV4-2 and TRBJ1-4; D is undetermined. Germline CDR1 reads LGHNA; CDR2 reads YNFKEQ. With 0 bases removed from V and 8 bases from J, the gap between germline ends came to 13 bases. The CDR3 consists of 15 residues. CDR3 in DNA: TGTGCCAGCAGCCAAGACGTCACCAAAGAGGAAAAACTGTTTTTT. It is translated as CASSQDVTKEEKLFF.

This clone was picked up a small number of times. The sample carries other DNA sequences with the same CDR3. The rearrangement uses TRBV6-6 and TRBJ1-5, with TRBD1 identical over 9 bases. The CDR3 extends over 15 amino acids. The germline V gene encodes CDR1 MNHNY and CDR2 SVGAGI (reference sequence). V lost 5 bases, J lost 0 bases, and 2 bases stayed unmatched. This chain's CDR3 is CASSPGQGSNQPQHF. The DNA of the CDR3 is TGTGCCAGCAGTCCGGGACAGGGTAGCAATCAGCCCCAGCATTTT.

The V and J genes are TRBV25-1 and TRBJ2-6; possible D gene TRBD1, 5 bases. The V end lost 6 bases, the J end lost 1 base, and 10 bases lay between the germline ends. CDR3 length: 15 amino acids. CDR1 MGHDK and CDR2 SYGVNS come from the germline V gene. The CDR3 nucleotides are TGTGCCAGCAGCCCAGGGAAATCTGGGGCCAACGTCCTGACTTTC. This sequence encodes CASSPGKSGANVLTF.

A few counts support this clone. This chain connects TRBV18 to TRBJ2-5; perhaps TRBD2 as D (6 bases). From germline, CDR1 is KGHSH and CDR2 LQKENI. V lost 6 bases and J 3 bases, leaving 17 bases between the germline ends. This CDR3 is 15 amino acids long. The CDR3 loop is CASSQFSGSEETQYF. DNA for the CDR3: TGTGCCAGCTCGCAGTTTTCCGGGAGCGAAGAGACCCAGTACTTC. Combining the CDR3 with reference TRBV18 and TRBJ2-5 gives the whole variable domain NAGVMQNPRHLVRRRGQEARLRCSPMKGHSHVYWYRQLPEEGLKFMVYLQKENIIDESGMPKERFSAEFPKEGPSILRIQQVVRGDSAAYFCASSQFSGSEETQYFGPGTRLLVL.

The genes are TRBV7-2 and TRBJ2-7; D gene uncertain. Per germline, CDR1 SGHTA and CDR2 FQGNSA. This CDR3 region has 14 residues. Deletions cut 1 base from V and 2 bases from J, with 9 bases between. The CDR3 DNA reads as TGTGCCAGCAGCTTAGGGAGTGAACCCTACGAGCAGTACTTC. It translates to CASSLGSEPYEQYF.

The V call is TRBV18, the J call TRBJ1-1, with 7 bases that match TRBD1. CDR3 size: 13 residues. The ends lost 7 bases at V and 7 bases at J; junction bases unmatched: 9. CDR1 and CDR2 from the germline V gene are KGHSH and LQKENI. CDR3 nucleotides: TGTGCCAGCTTACCTGAGCGACAGGGTGAAGCTTTCTTT. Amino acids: CASLPERQGEAFF.

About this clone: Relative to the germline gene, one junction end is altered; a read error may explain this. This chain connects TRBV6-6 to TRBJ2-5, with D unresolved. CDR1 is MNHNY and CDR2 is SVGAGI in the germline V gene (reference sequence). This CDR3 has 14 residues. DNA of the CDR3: TGTGCCAGCAGTAACTCGCGGCGTAGGGAGACCCAGTACTTC. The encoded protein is CASSNSRRRETQYF.

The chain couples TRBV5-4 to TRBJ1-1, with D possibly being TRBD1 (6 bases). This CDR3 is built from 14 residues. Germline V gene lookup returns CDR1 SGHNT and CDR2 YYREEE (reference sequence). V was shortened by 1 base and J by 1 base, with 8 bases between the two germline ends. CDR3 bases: TGTGCCAGCAGCTTGTTAGGGGGGAACACTGAAGCTTTCTTT. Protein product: CASSLLGGNTEAFF.